This TCR beta chain was obtained from a study of a mutant IDH1 vaccine in newly diagnosed glioma. The overall study: A roughly 62% male, approximately 38% female split and a mean age of 40.4 years characterized treated patients. Most patients had radiochemotherapy with temozolomide before enrollment; others had one alone.

The table came from immunoSEQ multiplex PCR; TCRdb's copy has only in-frame clones and leaves some out. The sample yields roughly 68,000 clones, around 74% seen once. Time point noted: baseline, week 1 (first vaccination visit). Treatment reported: pre-vaccination baseline after standard-of-care therapy. Notes on this clone: What it recognizes is unknown.

Findings and caveats of the study: Vaccine-induced responses were seen in less than 95% of patients, spanning several MHC alleles. Pseudoprogression apparently tracked independently of changes in top peripheral T cell clonotypes.

The TCR was taken from a man aged 45-60 years with glioma. The sequences come from PBMCs, collected from a glioma patient treated with radiotherapy, temozolomide or both.

The CDR3 coding sequence is TGTGCCAGCTCACCACGGTCTCAGGGCTCTGGGGCCAACGTCCTGACTTTC. Translating gives CASSPRSQGSGANVLTF. The chain combines TRBV18 with TRBJ2-6; maybe TRBD1 (5 bases). Between the trimmed V and J ends, which lost 1 base and 0 bases, there was a span of 10 bases. The CDR3 runs to 17 residues. Germline loops: CDR1 KGHSH, CDR2 LQKENI.